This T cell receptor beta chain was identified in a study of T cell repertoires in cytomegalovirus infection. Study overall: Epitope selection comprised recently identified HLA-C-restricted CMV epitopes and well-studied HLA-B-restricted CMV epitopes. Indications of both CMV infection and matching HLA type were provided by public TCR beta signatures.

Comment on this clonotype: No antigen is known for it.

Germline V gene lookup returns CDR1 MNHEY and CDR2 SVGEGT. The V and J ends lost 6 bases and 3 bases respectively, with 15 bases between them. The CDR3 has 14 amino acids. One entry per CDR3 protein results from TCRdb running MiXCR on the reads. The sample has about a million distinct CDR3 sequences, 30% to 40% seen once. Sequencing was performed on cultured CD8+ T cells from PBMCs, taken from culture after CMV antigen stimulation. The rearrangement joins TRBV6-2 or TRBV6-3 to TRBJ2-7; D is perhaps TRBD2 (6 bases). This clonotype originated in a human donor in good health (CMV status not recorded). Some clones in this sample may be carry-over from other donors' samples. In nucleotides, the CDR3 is TGTGCCAGCAGACCACTGACTAGTTTCTACGAGCAGTACGTC. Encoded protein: CASRPLTSFYEQYV.